Listed below are T cell receptor beta chains from one sample, sequenced in a study of T cell repertoires in cytomegalovirus infection. The antigens for these receptors are not known. TCRdb re-analysed the reads in MiXCR, keeping a single row per CDR3 protein. Of over 100,000 distinct CDR3 sequences in the sample, approximately 28% were seen once. Source: CD8+ T cells from cultured PBMCs, taken from culture after CMV antigen stimulation. The source is a human donor in good health (CMV status not recorded). Some clones in this sample may be carry-over from other donors' samples. The CDR3 runs from the conserved cysteine through the conserved F or W. Fields, in order: clone size, V gene, J gene, D gene, CDR3 protein, CDR3 DNA. D genes are given only for firm matches. For some rows the clone size is stated as once, few or many, or as a class when expanded; others skip it.

.	TRBV9	TRBJ1-2	.	CASSVAQGSDGYTF	TGTGCCAGCAGCGTAGCCCAGGGTTCGGATGGCTACACCTTC
once	TRBV27	TRBJ2-7	.	CASSAGDSSYEQYF	TGTGCCAGCAGTGCCGGGGACTCTTCCTACGAGCAGTACTTC
few	TRBV27	TRBJ1-4	TRBD1	CASSFRGQGGEKLFF	TGTGCCAGCAGTTTCCGTGGACAGGGAGGTGAAAAACTGTTTTTT
many	TRBV7-9	TRBJ1-1	TRBD1	CASSSTRITGTGDTEAFF	TGTGCCAGCAGCTCCACAAGAATAACCGGGACAGGGGACACTGAAGCTTTCTTT
.	TRBV19	TRBJ1-2	TRBD1	CASSPTPGQVLGYTF	TGTGCCAGTAGTCCTACCCCCGGACAGGTTCTTGGCTACACCTTC
many	TRBV7-9	TRBJ2-1	.	CASSLEGSEQFF	TGTGCCAGCAGCTTAGAGGGCTCTGAGCAGTTCTTC
.	TRBV2	TRBJ2-1	.	CAEGEGAWEQFF	TGTGCCGAGGGGGAAGGAGCATGGGAGCAGTTCTTC
few	TRBV27	TRBJ2-7	.	CASSSLGGPDYEQYF	TGTGCCAGCAGTTCCCTCGGGGGACCCGACTACGAGCAGTACTTC
.	TRBV6-6	TRBJ1-5	.	CASSYQYSNQPQHF	TGTGCCAGCAGTTACCAGTATAGCAATCAGCCCCAGCATTTT
many	TRBV4-1	TRBJ2-7	.	CASSQDGVTVYGEQYF	TGCGCCAGCAGCCAAGATGGAGTGACAGTCTATGGAGAGCAGTACTTC